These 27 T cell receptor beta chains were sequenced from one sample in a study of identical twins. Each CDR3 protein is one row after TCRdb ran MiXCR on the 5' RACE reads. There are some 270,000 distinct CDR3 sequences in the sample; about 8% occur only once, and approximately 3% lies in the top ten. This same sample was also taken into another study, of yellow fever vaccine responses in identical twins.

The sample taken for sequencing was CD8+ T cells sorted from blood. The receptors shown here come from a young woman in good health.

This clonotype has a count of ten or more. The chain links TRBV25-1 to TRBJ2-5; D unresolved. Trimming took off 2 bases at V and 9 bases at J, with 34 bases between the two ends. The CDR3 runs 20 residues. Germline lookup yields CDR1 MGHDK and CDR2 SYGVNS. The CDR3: CASSESTTFGPSPRQDAQYF. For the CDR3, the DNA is TGTGCCAGCAGTGAAAGCACGACATTTGGACCTTCCCCGAGGCAAGACGCCCAGTACTTC.

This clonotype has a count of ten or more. The CDR3 region is CSVVTIHTSTDTQYF. CDR3 nucleotide sequence: TGCAGCGTTGTTACTATTCACACTAGCACAGATACGCAGTATTTT. The rearrangement joins TRBV29-1 to TRBJ2-3, with unresolved D. Germline V gives CDR1 SQVTM, CDR2 ANQGSEA. The V end lost 4 bases, the J end lost 0 bases, and 14 bases lay between the germline ends. This CDR3 is built from 15 residues.

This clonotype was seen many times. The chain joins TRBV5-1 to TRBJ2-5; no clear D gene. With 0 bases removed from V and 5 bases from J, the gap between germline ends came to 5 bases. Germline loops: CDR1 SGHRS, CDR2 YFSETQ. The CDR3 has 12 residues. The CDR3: CASSLDEETQYF. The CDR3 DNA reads TGCGCCAGCAGCTTGGACGAGGAGACCCAGTACTTC.

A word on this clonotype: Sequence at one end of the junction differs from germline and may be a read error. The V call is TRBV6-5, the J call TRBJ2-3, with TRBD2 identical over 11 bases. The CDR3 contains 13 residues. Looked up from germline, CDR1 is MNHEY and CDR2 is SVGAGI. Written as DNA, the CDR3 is TGTGCCAGCAGTTATATTCCACTAGCGGGAGAGACATTT. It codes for CASSYIPLAGETF.

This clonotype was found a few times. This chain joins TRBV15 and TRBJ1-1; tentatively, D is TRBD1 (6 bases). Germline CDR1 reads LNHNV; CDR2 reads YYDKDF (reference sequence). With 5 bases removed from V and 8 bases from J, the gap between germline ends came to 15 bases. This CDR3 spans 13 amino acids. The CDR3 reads CATSGGAFDEAFF. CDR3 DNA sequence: TGTGCCACCAGCGGGGGGGCCTTTGACGAAGCTTTCTTT.

The DNA of the CDR3 is TGTGCCAGCAGCGGAGACGAGCAGTACTTC. Its translation is CASSGDEQYF. The chain joins TRBV7-9 to TRBJ2-7, with D unclear. The germline V and J ends were trimmed by 5 bases and 5 bases, with 4 bases remaining between them. In germline, CDR1 is SEHNR, CDR2 FQNEAQ (reference sequence). The CDR3 is 10 amino acids.

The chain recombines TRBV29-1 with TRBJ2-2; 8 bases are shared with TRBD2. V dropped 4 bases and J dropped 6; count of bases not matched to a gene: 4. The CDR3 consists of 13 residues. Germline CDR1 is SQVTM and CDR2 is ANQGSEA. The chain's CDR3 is CSVAGGTAGELFF. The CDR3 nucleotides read TGCAGCGTTGCGGGGGGGACCGCCGGGGAGCTGTTTTTT.

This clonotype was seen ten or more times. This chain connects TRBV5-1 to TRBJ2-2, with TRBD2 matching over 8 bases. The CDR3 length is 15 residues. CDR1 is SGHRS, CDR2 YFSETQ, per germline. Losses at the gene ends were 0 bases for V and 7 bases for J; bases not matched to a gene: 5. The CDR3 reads CASSLAGLVNGELFF. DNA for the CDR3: TGCGCCAGCAGCTTGGCGGGACTAGTCAACGGGGAGCTGTTTTTT.

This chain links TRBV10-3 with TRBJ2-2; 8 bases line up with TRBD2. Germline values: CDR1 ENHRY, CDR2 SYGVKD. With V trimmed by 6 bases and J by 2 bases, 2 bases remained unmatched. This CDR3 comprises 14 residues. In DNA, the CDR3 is TGTGCCATCAGACTAGCGGAAAACACCGGGGAGCTGTTTTTT. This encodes CAIRLAENTGELFF.

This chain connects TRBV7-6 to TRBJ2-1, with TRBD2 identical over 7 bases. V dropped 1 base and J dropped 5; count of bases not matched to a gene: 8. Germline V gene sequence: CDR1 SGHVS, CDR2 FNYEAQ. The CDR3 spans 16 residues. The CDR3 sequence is CASSLGRGIADNEQFF. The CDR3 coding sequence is TGTGCCAGCAGCTTAGGGCGGGGGATAGCCGACAATGAGCAGTTCTTC.

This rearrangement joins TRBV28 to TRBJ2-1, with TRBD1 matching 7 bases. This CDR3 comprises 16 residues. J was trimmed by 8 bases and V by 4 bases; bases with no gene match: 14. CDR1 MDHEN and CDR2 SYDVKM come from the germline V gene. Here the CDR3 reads CASSSVMTGQLHEQFF. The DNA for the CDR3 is TGTGCCAGCAGTTCCGTGATGACAGGGCAACTACATGAGCAGTTCTTC.

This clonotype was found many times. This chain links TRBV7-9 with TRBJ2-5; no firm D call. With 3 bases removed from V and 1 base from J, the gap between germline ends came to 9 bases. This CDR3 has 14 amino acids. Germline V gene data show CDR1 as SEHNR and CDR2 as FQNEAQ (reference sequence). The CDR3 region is CASSFAQPQETQYF. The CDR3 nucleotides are TGTGCCAGCAGCTTCGCACAGCCCCAAGAGACCCAGTACTTC.

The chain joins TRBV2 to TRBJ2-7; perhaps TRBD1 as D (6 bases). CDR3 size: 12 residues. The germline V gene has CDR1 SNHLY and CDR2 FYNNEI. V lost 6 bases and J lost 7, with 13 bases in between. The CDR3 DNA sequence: TGTGCCAGCAGGGTTGGACAGCCTGAGCAGTACTTC. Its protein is CASRVGQPEQYF.

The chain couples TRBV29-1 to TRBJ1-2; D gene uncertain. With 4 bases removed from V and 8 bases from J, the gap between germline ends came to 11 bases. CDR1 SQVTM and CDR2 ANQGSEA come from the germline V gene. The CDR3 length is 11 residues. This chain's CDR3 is CSVVEPLGYTF. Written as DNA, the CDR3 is TGCAGCGTTGTGGAGCCCTTGGGCTACACCTTC.

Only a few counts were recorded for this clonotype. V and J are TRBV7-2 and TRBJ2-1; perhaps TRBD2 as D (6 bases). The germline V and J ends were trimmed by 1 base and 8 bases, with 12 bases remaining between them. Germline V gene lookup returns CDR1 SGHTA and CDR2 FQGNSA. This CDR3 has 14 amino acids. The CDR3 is CASSLVVWGDEQFF. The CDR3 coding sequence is TGTGCCAGCAGCTTAGTTGTTTGGGGGGATGAGCAGTTCTTC.

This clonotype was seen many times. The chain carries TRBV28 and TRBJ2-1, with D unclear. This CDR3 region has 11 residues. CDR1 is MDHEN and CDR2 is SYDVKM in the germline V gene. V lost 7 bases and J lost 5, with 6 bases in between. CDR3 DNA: TGTGCCAGCATCCTGGACAATGAGCAGTTCTTC. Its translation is CASILDNEQFF.

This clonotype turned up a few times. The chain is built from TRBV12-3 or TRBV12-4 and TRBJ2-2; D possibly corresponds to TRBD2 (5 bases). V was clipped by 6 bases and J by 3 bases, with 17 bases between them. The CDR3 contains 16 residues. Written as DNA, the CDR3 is TGTGCCAGCAGCCTACTAGACCTTACCTACACCGGGGAGCTGTTTTTT. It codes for CASSLLDLTYTGELFF.

This chain's CDR3 is CASSSTGGLMYF. The CDR3 nucleotides are TGTGCCAGCAGTTCGACCGGGGGATTAATGTACTTC. This chain uses TRBV28 with TRBJ2-4, with D possibly matching TRBD2 (6 bases). V was clipped by 4 bases and J by 15 bases, with 16 bases between them. Germline V gene data show CDR1 as MDHEN and CDR2 as SYDVKM. The CDR3 consists of 12 residues. Supplemented by reference TRBV28 and TRBJ2-4, the full variable domain reads DVKVTQSSRYLVKRTGEKVFLECVQDMDHENMFWYRQDPGLGLRLIYFSYDVKMKEKGDIPEGYSVSREKKERFSLILESASTNQTSMYLCASSSTGGLMYFGAGTRLSVL.

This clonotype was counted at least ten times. The CDR3 region has the DNA TGTGCCAGCAGTCAAAACAGGGACAATCAGCCCCAGCATTTT. Translation gives CASSQNRDNQPQHF. The rearrangement links TRBV12-3 or TRBV12-4 to TRBJ1-5; D is possibly TRBD1 (6 bases). V was trimmed by 5 bases and J by 3 bases, leaving 11 bases between them. The CDR3 runs 14 residues.

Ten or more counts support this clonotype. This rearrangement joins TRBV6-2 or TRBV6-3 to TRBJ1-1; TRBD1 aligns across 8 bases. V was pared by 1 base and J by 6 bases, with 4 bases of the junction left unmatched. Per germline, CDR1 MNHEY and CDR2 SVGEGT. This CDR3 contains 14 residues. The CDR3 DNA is TGTGCCAGCAGTTACTTTCAGGGGGCCGCTGAAGCTTTCTTT. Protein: CASSYFQGAAEAFF.

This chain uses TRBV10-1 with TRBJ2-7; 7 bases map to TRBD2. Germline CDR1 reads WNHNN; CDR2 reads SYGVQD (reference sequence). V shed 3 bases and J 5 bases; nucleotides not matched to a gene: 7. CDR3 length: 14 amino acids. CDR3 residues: CASSDREGRHEQYF. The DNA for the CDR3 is TGCGCCAGCAGTGATAGGGAGGGCCGCCACGAGCAGTACTTC.

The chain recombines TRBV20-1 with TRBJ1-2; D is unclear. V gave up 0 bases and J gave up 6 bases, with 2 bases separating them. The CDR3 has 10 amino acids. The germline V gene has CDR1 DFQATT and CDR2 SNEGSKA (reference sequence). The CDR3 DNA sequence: TGCAGTGCTAGAGAAGATGGCTACACCTTC. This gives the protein CSAREDGYTF.

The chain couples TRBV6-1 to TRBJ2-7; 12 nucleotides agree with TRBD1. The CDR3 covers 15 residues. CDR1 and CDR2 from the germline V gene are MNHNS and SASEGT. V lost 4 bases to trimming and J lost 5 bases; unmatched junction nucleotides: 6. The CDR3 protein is CASSVSGTGGDEQYF. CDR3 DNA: TGTGCCAGCAGTGTATCCGGGACAGGGGGCGACGAGCAGTACTTC.

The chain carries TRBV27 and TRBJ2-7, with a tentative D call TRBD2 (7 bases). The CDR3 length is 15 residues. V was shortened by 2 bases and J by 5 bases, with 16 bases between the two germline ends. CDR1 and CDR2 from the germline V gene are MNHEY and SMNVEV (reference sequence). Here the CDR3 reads CASSLVGGARDEQYF. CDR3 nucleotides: TGTGCCAGCAGTTTAGTTGGGGGGGCGCGCGACGAGCAGTACTTC.

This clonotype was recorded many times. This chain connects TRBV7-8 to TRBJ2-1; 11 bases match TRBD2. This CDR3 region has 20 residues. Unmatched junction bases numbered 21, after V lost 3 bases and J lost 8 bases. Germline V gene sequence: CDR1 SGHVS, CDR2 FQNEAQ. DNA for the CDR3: TGTGCCAGCAGCTTTACTACGACTAGCGGGACTAAGCCCCTTTCCGATGAGCAGTTCTTC. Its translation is CASSFTTTSGTKPLSDEQFF.

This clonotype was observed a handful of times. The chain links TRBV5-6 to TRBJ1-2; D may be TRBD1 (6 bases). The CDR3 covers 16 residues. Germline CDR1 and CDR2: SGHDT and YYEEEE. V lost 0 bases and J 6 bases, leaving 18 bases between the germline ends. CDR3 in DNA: TGTGCCAGCAGCTTGGACGAACAGGGTTTTCGGGATGGCTACACCTTC. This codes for CASSLDEQGFRDGYTF.

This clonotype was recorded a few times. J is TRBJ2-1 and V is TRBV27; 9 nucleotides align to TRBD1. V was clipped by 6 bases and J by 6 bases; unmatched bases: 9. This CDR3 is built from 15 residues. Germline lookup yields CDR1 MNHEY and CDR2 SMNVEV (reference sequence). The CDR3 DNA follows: TGTGCCAGCAGCCCCGGGACAGGGTATGTCAATGAGCAGTTCTTC. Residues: CASSPGTGYVNEQFF.